The T cell receptor beta chain under discussion was sequenced for a study of blood T cell repertoires in COVID-19. Trimming left V 3 bases short and J 2 bases short, with 5 bases between. The V gene's germline CDR1 is SGHNT and CDR2 YENEEA. CDR3 length: 12 residues. TCRdb's copy holds only in-frame clones and misses some; the assay was immunoSEQ multiplex PCR. Of more than 95,000 clones listed, approximately 80% are singletons. Source material: peripheral blood. The chain joins TRBV11-3 to TRBJ2-7, with unresolved D. This TCR was recovered from a man aged 35-49 years with active or convalescent COVID-19. The CDR3 region has the DNA TGTGCCAGCAGCTTCCTTACCTACGAGCAGTACTTC. Translated, it gives CASSFLTYEQYF.